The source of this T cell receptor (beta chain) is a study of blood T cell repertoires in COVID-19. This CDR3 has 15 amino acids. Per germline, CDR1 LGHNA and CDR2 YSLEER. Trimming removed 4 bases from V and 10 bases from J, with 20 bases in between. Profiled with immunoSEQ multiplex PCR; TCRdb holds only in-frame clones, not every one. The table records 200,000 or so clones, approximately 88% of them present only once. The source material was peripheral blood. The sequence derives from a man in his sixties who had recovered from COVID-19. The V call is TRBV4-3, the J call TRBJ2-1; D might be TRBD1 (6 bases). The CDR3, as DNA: TGCGCCAGCAGCCTCGCCCCTGCTGGGGGCGGAGAGCAGTTCTTC. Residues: CASSLAPAGGGEQFF.